This T cell receptor (beta chain) stems from a study of blood T cell repertoires in COVID-19. Study details: Researchers got acute and convalescent COVID-19 samples from the United States, Italy and Spain.

Trimming stripped 7 bases from V and 2 bases from J, with 15 bases between. CDR1 is SNHLY, CDR2 FYNNEI, per germline. The CDR3 loop spans 15 amino acids. Method: immunoSEQ multiplex PCR; TCRdb's copy keeps in-frame clones and lacks some. The table shows 250,000 or so clones, with about 73% occurring only once. This clone has just a few counts. This chain links TRBV2 with TRBJ1-5, with no clear D. The sequence came from a woman of 80 years or more with acute or convalescent COVID-19. Sequencing used peripheral blood. For the CDR3, the DNA is TGTGCCAGCACCAAGGGAGGGTCCCGCAATCAGCCCCAGCATTTT. Translation: CASTKGGSRNQPQHF.